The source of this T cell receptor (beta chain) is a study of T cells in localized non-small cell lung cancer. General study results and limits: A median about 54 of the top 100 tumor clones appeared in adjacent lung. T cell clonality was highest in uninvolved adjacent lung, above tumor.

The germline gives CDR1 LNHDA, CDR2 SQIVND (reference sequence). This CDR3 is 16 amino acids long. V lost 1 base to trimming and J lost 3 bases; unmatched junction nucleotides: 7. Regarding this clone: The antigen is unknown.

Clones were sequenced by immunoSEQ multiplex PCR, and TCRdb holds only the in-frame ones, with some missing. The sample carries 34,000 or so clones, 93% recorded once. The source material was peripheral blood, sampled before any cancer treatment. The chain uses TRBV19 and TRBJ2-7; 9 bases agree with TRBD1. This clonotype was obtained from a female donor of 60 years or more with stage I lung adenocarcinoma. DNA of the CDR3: TGTGCCAGTAGTATAGGTAGTACAGGGGGCTTCTACGAGCAGTACTTC. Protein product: CASSIGSTGGFYEQYF.